Presented here are 5 T cell receptor beta chains from one specimen sequenced in a study of molecular identifiers for immune sequencing clone quantification. TCRdb used MiXCR to reprocess the PCR reads, holding one entry per CDR3 protein. The sample contains some 320,000 distinct CDR3 sequences, about 20% of which appear only once. The specimen sequenced was naive CD8+ T cells from blood, with Jurkat cell RNA spiked in. Noted subset: FACS-sorted CD8+CD4-CCR7+CD45RA+ naive T cells. The receptor source for this set is a human donor in good health. Some libraries in this study had Jurkat cell RNA spiked in.

Note on this clonotype: This may be a read error: a much more frequent sequence differs by one nucleotide. This sequence joins TRBV5-3 and TRBJ2-2, with 7 bases identical to TRBD2. TRBV5-3 is an ORF; its function is uncertain. CDR3 length equals 14 residues. The CDR3 loop is CASSLGVRGGGLFF. The CDR3 DNA reads as TGTGCCAGCAGCTTGGGAGTAAGGGGCGGGGGGCTGTTTTTT.

Concerning this clonotype itself: It may be a read error: a sequence one base away is much more abundant. The chain has TRBV7-2 and TRBJ2-7; D is uncertain. Germline values: CDR1 SGHTA, CDR2 FQGNSA. The CDR3 extends over 13 amino acids. The V end was cut by 0 bases, the J end by 9 bases, with 12 bases between. CDR3 sequence: CASSLALRSGQYF. CDR3 bases: TGTGCCAGCAGCTTAGCACTCCGGTCCGGGCAGTACTTC. Complete variable domain (other parts from reference TRBV7-2 and TRBJ2-7): GAGVSQSPSNKVTEKGKDVELRCDPISGHTALYWYRQSLGQGLEFLIYFQGNSAPDKSGLPSDRFSAERTGGSVSTLTIQRTQQEDSAVYLCASSLALRSGQYFGPGTRLTVT.

There are a few counts of this clonotype. V is TRBV4-2 and J is TRBJ1-1; no definite D call. V lost 1 base to trimming and J lost 8 bases, with 17 bases between them. The V gene's germline CDR1 is LGHNA and CDR2 YNFKEQ. The CDR3 consists of 15 residues. CDR3 in DNA: TGTGCCAGCAGCCAAGTTCGAGAAGGATTCCCGGAAGCTTTCTTT. Translation: CASSQVREGFPEAFF.

This clonotype was detected only a few times. This CDR3 is CSVEFGTGGAFF. CDR3 DNA sequence: TGCAGCGTTGAATTCGGGACAGGGGGAGCTTTCTTT. The chain links TRBV29-1 to TRBJ1-1, with 11 positions matching TRBD1. Germline trimming cut 2 bases from V and 10 bases from J; bases unmatched to any gene: 3. The CDR3 contains 12 residues. Germline values: CDR1 SQVTM, CDR2 ANQGSEA.

This rearrangement joins TRBV4-3 to TRBJ2-2; TRBD1 aligns across 9 bases. Germline loops: CDR1 LGHNA, CDR2 YSLEER. With V trimmed by 5 bases and J by 2 bases, 3 bases remained unmatched. The CDR3 length is 15 residues. The CDR3 DNA follows: TGCGCCAGCAGCTGGGGACAGGGAAACACCGGGGAGCTGTTTTTT. Protein: CASSWGQGNTGELFF.